Sequencing of this T cell receptor beta chain was carried out in a study of T cells after yellow fever vaccination (dated by TCRdb to the late 2010s). About the study as a whole: Libraries from fractions with low cell numbers were prepared with the SMART-Seq v4 Ultra Low Input RNA kit. Two healthy male donors, one aged 18 to 30 and one aged 30 to 40 years, were included in the cohort. Blood samples were taken at several timepoints before and after primary and secondary immunization, and bulk PBMC replicates and cell subsets were isolated. To follow T-cell clones before and after primary and booster YFV17D yellow fever vaccination, bulk TCR alpha and beta repertoires were sequenced over time. The full study reports these points: A small fraction of clonotypes showed up in both the CD4 and CD8 compartments, probably as a result of convergent recombination. After the booster, most of the clones that had expanded following primary vaccination were detected again (around 95% of CD4 and around 90% of CD8), which suggests that memory was broadly maintained. Because abundant contaminating clonotypes from the bulk population could be contained in FACS-sorted repertoires, computational filtering was required. Compared with the primary T-cell response, the secondary T-cell response was faster but weaker, reaching its peak on day 5 rather than on day 15. Because the study included only a couple of donors, the extent to which the findings can be generalized is limited.

CDR1 and CDR2 are read off the germline V gene (reference sequence) as LNHDA and SQIVND. Cut back by 7 bases and 0 bases, the V and J ends lie 16 bases apart. The CDR3 holds 16 amino acids from the cysteine to the phenylalanine. Only the CDR3 part of the read is kept: 48 bases, read in frame from the first base. Sequencing was carried out with an Illumina NovaSeq 6000. Synthesis of TCR cDNA relied on 5'RACE template switching, a step that introduced a universal primer site along with unique molecular identifiers. Priming for cDNA synthesis came from both the TCR alpha and TCR beta constant segments. Library amplification involved two PCR steps, and the second step added sample barcodes and sequencing adapters. Sequencing of libraries was performed on Illumina HiSeq 2500 (2x100 bp) or NovaSeq (2x150 bp). The source study handled its data this way. Demultiplexing of reads and collapsing into UMI consensus sequences were performed with MIGEC, and V(D)J alignment was carried out with MiXCR. Vaccine-responding clonotypes were defined with edgeR using replicate PBMC samples, requiring FDR below 0.01 and a log2 fold change above 5 up to day 15. CD4 or CD8 identity was assigned to each bulk clonotype according to whether the clonotype was present at higher abundance in the sequenced CD4 repertoire or the sequenced CD8 repertoire. TCRdb ran its own pipeline on the public reads, namely fastp trimming at Q25 and MiXCR clone calling, and kept in-frame beta chains. For every CDR3 protein sequence, its rows merge into one entry that carries the most common genes and DNA. In this record, the V and J calls reflect TCRdb's handling and not the investigators' own analysis. The sample records about 340,000 distinct CDR3 sequences, around 3.9% of which are singletons. Around 24% of the sample belongs to the ten largest clones.

A word on this clonotype: Its recognized antigen is unknown. Base-call qualities are not available, and no considerably larger clone is one nucleotide away.

The treatment or condition label corresponds to: live attenuated yellow fever vaccine strain. At each blood-draw timepoint, two biological replicates of bulk PBMCs were collected. PBMCs were isolated from peripheral blood using a standard Ficoll-Paque protocol. TriZol was used to extract RNA from bulk PBMCs, CD4 and CD8 fractions, and dextramer-positive and dextramer-negative fractions. The sequencing here drew on PBMCs, taken 5 days after the yellow fever booster vaccination. The chain is made from TRBV19 and TRBJ2-1, with the D segment identity uncertain. This clonotype was sampled from a man younger than 35 who received the YFV17D yellow fever vaccine. At the DNA level, the sequence is TGTGCCAGTACCGCAATCACCGGGCCCTCCTACAATGAGCAGTTCTTC. This translates into CASTAITGPSYNEQFF.